This T cell receptor beta chain was found in a study of cytomegalovirus exposure and HLA in healthy donors (dated by TCRdb to about 2017). Notes on the research overall: According to an earlier analysis of 587 of the donors, 150 million to 200 million T cells yielded 120 million or so unique TCR beta sequences and around 280 Gb of sequence data. An early release covering around 630 HLA-typed donors comprised about 300 gigabases of sequencing data and about 90 million unique TCR sequences. Of the 300 to 450 genotyped donors, about 80% fell in the genetic ancestry cluster associated with self-reported Caucasian donors. The study was designed to test whether signatures of past pathogen exposure could be identified by cataloging public T cell receptors. The study used immunosequencing to profile the T cell repertoires of more than 650 subjects and linked those repertoires to cytomegalovirus serostatus. In addition to the first cohort of 650 to 800 subjects, a separate validation cohort of 100 to 150 different subjects was used. To predict cytomegalovirus infection status, the study combined high-throughput TCR immunosequencing, statistical association of individual TCRs with disease status, and machine learning. In a later analysis, previously published TCR beta repertoires from 600 to 850 donors were re-analyzed and high-resolution HLA genotyping was added so that TCR occurrence patterns could be studied. The later analysis used no new phenotypic data to find candidate immune exposures, relying instead on TCR beta sequences and their occurrence across donors. To decide whether each TCR beta V gene segment behaved as functional or pseudogenic, an earlier analysis of 587 of the donors relied on high-throughput TCR beta sequencing. Donor age, sex, ethnicity and CMV serostatus were compiled together with the repertoire data. A later genetic analysis took genome-wide SNP genotypes for about three fifths of the roughly 670 donors and used that subset as a discovery cohort. All discovery cohort repertoires had been generated on a single sequencing platform. HLA typing included class I and class II loci at four-digit resolution. The number of donors typed differed by locus, with roughly 620-630 for A, B, C, DRB1 and DQB1, over 500 for DQA1, over 600 for DPA1, and about 450 for DPB1. Five DR-DQ haplotypes were handled as single units for association and clustering, since linkage in the cohort was strong. Across approximately 400 genotyped donors of the cohort, an average of roughly 230,000 unique TCR beta nucleotide sequences per donor were sequenced, and roughly 18% of those sequences were non-productive.

In total, 666 healthy bone marrow donors made up the cohort. At the time of sampling, all cohort members were nominally healthy, though unrecorded immune exposures were likely present. The donor tested CMV seronegative, placing the donor among the 352 seronegative members of the cohort. Each donor provided a peripheral blood sample, and peripheral blood mononuclear cells were used for TCR beta sequencing. The Qiagen DNeasy Blood Extraction Kit was used to extract genomic DNA from the blood cell samples. To prepare the library, the immunoSEQ multiplex PCR assay was applied. For the multiplex PCR, a mixture combining 60 forward primers for TCR Vbeta segments and 13 reverse primers for TCR Jbeta segments was used. A multiplex PCR assay on genomic DNA amplified the CDR3 region of rearranged TCR beta genes. The amplified TCR beta libraries were sequenced on the Illumina HiSeq System as 87-base-pair reads. Per the source publication's procedure: In a later analysis, some 80 million unique TCR beta chains were counted across the approximately 640 repertoires, and about 10 million of these chains were shared by at least two donors. Raw reads were error-corrected and collapsed into unique sequences with a nearest-neighbor algorithm that merged closely related sequences to remove PCR and sequencing errors. CDR3 sequences were aligned to IMGT reference sequences to assign V, D and J gene segments. For a sequence to be retained, a match of at least six nucleotides was required to both a V gene segment and a J gene segment. A rearrangement was called productive if the CDR3 had no stop codons and remained in frame with V and J, and every other rearrangement was called non-productive. CDR3 was defined by IMGT convention, running from the second conserved V-encoded cysteine to the conserved J-encoded phenylalanine. The earlier analysis of roughly 590 of the donors excluded any sequence lacking an unambiguous match to a single V gene segment. In an earlier analysis of a few hundred of the donors, V segments were called functional above 56.7% productive rearrangements and were called segregating when the between-donor standard deviation exceeded 5%. A statistical classification framework was developed to diagnose cytomegalovirus status using the catalog of TCR beta chain sequences. A later analysis assigned V and J genes by comparing TCR nucleotide sequences with IMGT/GENE-DB human TR gene sequences. Using the TCRdist pipeline, a later analysis assigned CDR3 sequences along with most-parsimonious VDJ recombination scenarios. In a later analysis, every TCR beta chain was defined by the combination of its CDR3 amino acid sequence and its V-gene family, and reads without a unique V-gene family were dropped. In a later analysis, 450 to 600 highly shared, low-generation-probability nucleotide sequences were removed to address suspected cross-contamination and a sequencing artifact. In a later analysis, a clonal expansion index for each public chain was calculated from normalized within-repertoire ranks of inferred template counts. In a later analysis, generation probabilities were computed using a VDJ recombination model fitted to out-of-frame rearrangements, and the results were checked against IGoR. In a later analysis, TCR-TCR, TCR-HLA and TCR-CMV co-occurrence was scored with hypergeometric tests, and a repertoire-size bias correction was applied to TCR pairs. To estimate false discovery rates, a later analysis permuted the HLA or CMV assignments 20 times. A later analysis grouped co-occurring TCRs with DBSCAN, adding TCRdist sequence similarity when clustering within HLA-allele-positive subsets. For co-occurrence clustering, repertoires with fewer than 30,000 or more than 120,000 public chains were excluded, along with four or five repertoires with anomalous nucleotide sharing. TCRdb obtained this table from immuneACCESS and retained in-frame rearrangements with V and J assigned. These tables miss some clones; where compared with another copy, unresolved V genes account for less than half of the shortfall, and the remainder is unexplained. The V and J calls and clone size are taken from that table; D and trimming were inferred from the DNA. Within this sample are under 110,000 clones, with around 85% of them counted one time only. The leading ten clones occupy approximately 3.9% of the sample.

General study outcomes and caveats: A group of highly shared sequence variants was considered likely to be a technical artifact of the sequencing pipeline. In a later analysis, TCR association rates were found to vary across HLA loci, with the most associated TCRs seen for DRB1 alleles and the fewest for HLA-C alleles. In a later analysis, HLA-associated TCR beta chains showed more clonal expansion and lower generation probabilities than non-associated chains that were equally common. Assigning TCR associations to individual alleles was difficult when HLA alleles, especially DR and DQ, strongly co-occurred. CMV serostatus was the only immune exposure information available for the cohort. A further reported finding was that TCR beta sequences accurately predicted the HLA-A and HLA-B alleles for most subjects in the first cohort. The authors suggested that the approach could potentially be extended to other disease states and immunological phenotypes. In this cohort, only TCR beta chains were sequenced, and detectable features were limited by the absence of alpha or paired-chain data. In a later genetic analysis, a missense DCLRE1C variant was associated with V-gene and J-gene trimming of TCR beta chains, and the association was replicated in an independent cohort. Because counts were too low, roughly 16 rarely observed V segments, including chromosome 9 orphons, were left out of the earlier analysis of about 500 of the donors. In an earlier analysis of more than 500 of the donors, most TCR beta V segments appeared in productive rearrangements about 87% or about 30% of the time, broadly matching IMGT annotations. Some IMGT-functional V segments, including TRBV6-2 and TRBV6-3, could not be told apart with the 87-base-pair reads, so those segments were excluded. Across donors, most TCR sequences were observed very rarely, whereas some public TCRs were present in many individuals. In a later analysis, most CMV-associated TCR beta chains were found to appear HLA-restricted, with HLA associations seemingly driven largely by CMV exposure. Three of the identified cytomegalovirus-associated TCR beta chains were confirmed in vitro to be specific for cytomegalovirus antigens. Several of the top co-occurrence clusters appeared to be linked to parvovirus B19, influenza, CMV and Epstein-Barr virus, according to a later analysis. A total of roughly 160 TCR beta chains were listed by the study as associated with cytomegalovirus. Specific HLA alleles were associated with 15,000 to 20,000 TCR beta sequences at a false discovery rate of 0.05 in a later analysis. The classifier was reported to diagnose cytomegalovirus status with high specificity and sensitivity in both the original cohort and the validation cohort. In a later genetic analysis, fewer N-insertions in productive TCRs were reported among donors in an Asian-associated ancestry cluster than the approximately 710-donor mean. Because HLA typing was missing for some donors at each locus, association tests included only the typed subset. Linkage disequilibrium might explain the correlated functional status among segregating V segments, but an unknown experimental factor could not be ruled out. Presence/absence analyses assumed roughly uniform sequencing depth across donors, an assumption that may not hold.

To note about this clone: Its antigen remains undetermined. Nothing much larger sits one base from this clone, and base qualities are not available.

V trim: 2 bases; J trim: 7 bases; unmatched bases: 2. There are 13 amino acids in the CDR3, from cysteine to phenylalanine inclusive. Only CDR3 DNA remains: 39 bases, in frame from the first base. Taken from the germline V gene, the CDR1 and CDR2 loops are MDHEN and SYDVKM. Rearrangement joined TRBV28 to TRBJ2-1; 7 nucleotides in the junction match TRBD2. The sequenced sample was PBMCs. This receptor was obtained from a man aged 30 to 45 in good health and CMV-seronegative. CDR3 loop: CASSLTGGNEQFF. The nucleotide sequence reads TGTGCCAGCAGTTTAACGGGAGGAAATGAGCAGTTCTTC. Full variable domain (CDR3 extended with the reference TRBV28 and TRBJ2-1 proteins): DVKVTQSSRYLVKRTGEKVFLECVQDMDHENMFWYRQDPGLGLRLIYFSYDVKMKEKGDIPEGYSVSREKKERFSLILESASTNQTSMYLCASSLTGGNEQFFGPGTRLTVL.